Listed below are T cell receptor beta chains from one sample, sequenced in a study of T-cell memory formation after mild COVID-19. TCRdb recomputed calls from the 5' RACE reads with MiXCR, one row per CDR3 protein. The sample holds 200,000 to 250,000 distinct CDR3 sequences, 15% seen once. The sample was PBMCs or a T cell subset sorted from them (not recorded which). The receptors derive from an adult woman who had mild COVID-19 (a few samples of this study predate the infection). Cell type and time point are not known. Each CDR3 is given with its conserved first and last residue. The order of the fields is clone size, D gene, J gene, V gene, CDR3 DNA, CDR3 protein. The D gene is left open where the match is weak. Clone size appears in some rows only: once, few, many, or a class for an expanded clone.

- TRBD1 TRBJ1-3 TRBV19 TGTGCCAGTAGTATGTGGGGACAGGGAAACACCATATATTTT CASSMWGQGNTIYF
few - TRBJ1-1 TRBV5-1 TGCGCCAGCAGCCGGGAGGGGGGGACTGAAGCTTTCTTT CASSREGGTEAFF
few TRBD2 TRBJ2-5 TRBV20-1 TGCAGTCCGTCGGCCGGGGGGGCCTCGGAGACCCAGTACTTC CSPSAGGASETQYF
many - TRBJ2-6 TRBV5-1 TGCGCCAGCAGCTTAGACAGCTCTGGGGCCAACGTCCTGACTTTC CASSLDSSGANVLTF
few - TRBJ2-1 TRBV4-2 TGTGCCAGCAGCCAGACCGACAGGACCAATGAGCAGTTCTTC CASSQTDRTNEQFF
few TRBD1 TRBJ2-5 TRBV5-1 TGCGCCAGCAGCTCCCAGGGGGCCCCGCGGGAGACCCAGTACTTC CASSSQGAPRETQYF
many - TRBJ2-2 TRBV7-6 TGTGCCAGCCGACCTAGCGCCACCGGGGAGCTGTTTTTT CASRPSATGELFF
- TRBD1 TRBJ2-5 TRBV4-3 TGCGCCAGCAGCCCCACCCGGAGACAGGGGGGAGGAGAGACCCAGTACTTC CASSPTRRQGGGETQYF
- - TRBJ1-1 TRBV20-1 TGCAGTGCTTTGTACCGGAACACTGAAGCTTTCTTT CSALYRNTEAFF
- TRBD1 TRBJ2-5 TRBV24-1 TGTGCCACCAGTGACCTCAGGGGGCGCTGGGAGACCCAGTACTTC CATSDLRGRWETQYF
few - TRBJ2-2 TRBV5-1 TGCGCCAGCAGGCCTCAGACCGGGGAGCTGTTTTTT CASRPQTGELFF
- - TRBJ2-1 TRBV7-2 TGTGCCAGCAGCATCGTCGGGCGGGGCTCCTACAATGAGCAGTTCTTC CASSIVGRGSYNEQFF
few TRBD1 TRBJ2-7 TRBV7-9 TGTGCCAGCAGCCGAAGTGGGACAGGGGGCTCCTACGAGCAGTACTTC CASSRSGTGGSYEQYF
- TRBD1 TRBJ1-2 TRBV7-2 TGTGCCAGCAGCGACAACAGGGGGAAAGTTGGCTACACCTTC CASSDNRGKVGYTF
- - TRBJ1-2 TRBV2 TGTGCCAACCGGCCTATTCACGCGGTTGGCTATGGCTACACCTTC CANRPIHAVGYGYTF
few - TRBJ1-4 TRBV18 TGTGCCAGCTCACCTCGACAGACTAATGAAAAACTGTTTTTT CASSPRQTNEKLFF
- - TRBJ1-6 TRBV5-4 TGTGCCAGCAGGGCCATGAAGGGCTCCTATAATTCACCCCTCCACTTT CASRAMKGSYNSPLHF
few - TRBJ1-1 TRBV6-5 TGTGCCAGCAGGTTCAGTATGAACACTGAAGCTTTCTTT CASRFSMNTEAFF
few TRBD1 TRBJ2-7 TRBV20-1 TGCAGTGCTCTGACAGGGGGCTCCTACGAGCAGTACTTC CSALTGGSYEQYF
few TRBD2 TRBJ2-5 TRBV20-1 TGCAGTGCGCTACCTAGCGGCACCGGAGAGACCCAGTACTTC CSALPSGTGETQYF
few TRBD2 TRBJ2-2 TRBV6-2/TRBV6-3 TGTGCCAGCCGGCTAGCGGGGGCCGGGGAGCTGTTTTTT CASRLAGAGELFF
many - TRBJ2-3 TRBV29-1 TGCAGCGTTGTACCGGGGAAAAGCACAGATACGCAGTATTTT CSVVPGKSTDTQYF
few TRBD1 TRBJ2-7 TRBV10-3 TGTGCCATCAGTGGGGCCGGGACAGCCTACGAGCAGTACTTC CAISGAGTAYEQYF
- TRBD1 TRBJ2-3 TRBV25-1 TGTGCCAGCAGTAGAGGACAGGGCGGCGATACGCAGTATTTT CASSRGQGGDTQYF
few - TRBJ1-1 TRBV4-1 TGCGCCAGCAGCCAAGGGAGTCCTGTCGTCCCTAACACTGAAGCTTTCTTT CASSQGSPVVPNTEAFF
- TRBD2 TRBJ2-1 TRBV29-1 TGCAGCGTTGAAGGAGTTAGCGGGGTGGGTGATTTCAATGAGCAGTTCTTC CSVEGVSGVGDFNEQFF
few TRBD2 TRBJ2-7 TRBV6-2/TRBV6-3 TGTGCCAGCAGATCCGGGAGGAGCGGCCACCCTTACGAGCAGTACTTC CASRSGRSGHPYEQYF
- - TRBJ2-7 TRBV7-2 TGTGCCAGCAGCCCCTCGATAAGGTACGAGCAGTACTTC CASSPSIRYEQYF
few - TRBJ2-7 TRBV10-3 TGTGCCATCAGTGACCCCGCGGGACAGCAAACGTCCTACGAGCAGTACTTC CAISDPAGQQTSYEQYF
- - TRBJ2-3 TRBV29-1 TGCAGCGTCCGGCAAGGGGGCACAGATACGCAGTATTTT CSVRQGGTDTQYF
many TRBD1 TRBJ2-1 TRBV4-1 TGCGCCAGCAGCCGGACGGGACAGGGATCCGTCAACAATGAGCAGTTCTTC CASSRTGQGSVNNEQFF
- - TRBJ2-7 TRBV19 TGTGCCAGTAGCGTTCGGGCGGGGACCTACGAGCAGTACTTC CASSVRAGTYEQYF
once TRBD2 TRBJ2-3 TRBV10-3 TGTGCCATCACGACTAGCGGGGAGAGCACAGATACGCAGTATTTT CAITTSGESTDTQYF
- - TRBJ1-2 TRBV29-1 TGCAGCGTTGAAGATCTTCCGGGGGCCTACTATGGCTACACCTTC CSVEDLPGAYYGYTF
- - TRBJ1-5 TRBV12-3/TRBV12-4 TGTGCCAGCAGTTATCGGGAGACTCAGCCCCAGCATTTT CASSYRETQPQHF
- - TRBJ2-7 TRBV6-4 TGTGCCTCCGGCAGACCTTACGAGCAGTACTTC CASGRPYEQYF
few - TRBJ2-1 TRBV11-3 TGTGCCAGCAGTTCTCACCTGACAGCCTCCTACAATGAGCAGTTCTTC CASSSHLTASYNEQFF
- TRBD1 TRBJ2-3 TRBV4-2 TGTGCCAGCAGCCAAGATCTGACCAACAGGGGTAGGGCAGATACGCAGTATTTT CASSQDLTNRGRADTQYF
- - TRBJ2-5 TRBV3-1 TGTGCCAGCAGCCAGATGGGGGGCCGCGGAGAGACCCAGTACTTC CASSQMGGRGETQYF
few TRBD2 TRBJ2-7 TRBV20-1 TGCAGTGCTAGAGCCCCAGCGGGGGGATACGAGCAGTACTTC CSARAPAGGYEQYF
few TRBD2 TRBJ2-1 TRBV24-1 TGTGCCACCAAGGCTAGCGGGAGGGGCAATGAGCAGTTCTTC CATKASGRGNEQFF
many TRBD1 TRBJ1-4 TRBV12-3/TRBV12-4 TGTGCCAGCAGAATGACAGGGAAGAATGAAAAACTGTTTTTT CASRMTGKNEKLFF
many - TRBJ2-1 TRBV5-5 TGTGCCAGCAGCTTCGAGGGGGAGACCTACAATGAGCAGTTCTTC CASSFEGETYNEQFF
- TRBD1 TRBJ1-6 TRBV20-1 TGCAGTGCGGGGGAGGGGGCAGGCTATAATTCACCCCTCCACTTT CSAGEGAGYNSPLHF
- - TRBJ2-1 TRBV9 TGTGCCAGCAACGATGACAGTCCCCAGGAGCAGTTCTTC CASNDDSPQEQFF
- TRBD1 TRBJ1-2 TRBV28 TGTGCCAGCAGGACAGGGTTGCTTGGCTACACCTTC CASRTGLLGYTF
- TRBD1 TRBJ1-2 TRBV18 TGTGCCAGCTCACCAGAACAGGGGGCTCGATATGGCTACACCTTC CASSPEQGARYGYTF
few TRBD2 TRBJ2-7 TRBV7-3 TGTGCCAGCAGCCAAAGTAGCGGGAGAGTTCCCTACGAGCAGTACTTC CASSQSSGRVPYEQYF
few - TRBJ1-2 TRBV4-2 TGTGCCAGCAGCCAACCGGACAAGAGCTATGGCTACACCTTC CASSQPDKSYGYTF
- - TRBJ2-3 TRBV10-3 TGTGCCATCAGCCCATACAGGGTCGGAGATACGCAGTATTTT CAISPYRVGDTQYF
- - TRBJ2-3 TRBV7-2 TGTGCCAGCAGCCCCCTGGGGTACCGCACAGATACGCAGTATTTT CASSPLGYRTDTQYF
- TRBD2 TRBJ2-7 TRBV7-2 TGTGCCAGCAGGATAACGGGGGGGGCGTACGAGCAGTACTTC CASRITGGAYEQYF
few - TRBJ1-4 TRBV6-5 TGTGCCAGCAGTTACAGGGAGGGAAAACTGTTTTTT CASSYREGKLFF
- TRBD1 TRBJ2-7 TRBV6-6 TGTGCCAGCAGTTACGGACAGGGGAGGTCCTACGAGCAGTACTTC CASSYGQGRSYEQYF